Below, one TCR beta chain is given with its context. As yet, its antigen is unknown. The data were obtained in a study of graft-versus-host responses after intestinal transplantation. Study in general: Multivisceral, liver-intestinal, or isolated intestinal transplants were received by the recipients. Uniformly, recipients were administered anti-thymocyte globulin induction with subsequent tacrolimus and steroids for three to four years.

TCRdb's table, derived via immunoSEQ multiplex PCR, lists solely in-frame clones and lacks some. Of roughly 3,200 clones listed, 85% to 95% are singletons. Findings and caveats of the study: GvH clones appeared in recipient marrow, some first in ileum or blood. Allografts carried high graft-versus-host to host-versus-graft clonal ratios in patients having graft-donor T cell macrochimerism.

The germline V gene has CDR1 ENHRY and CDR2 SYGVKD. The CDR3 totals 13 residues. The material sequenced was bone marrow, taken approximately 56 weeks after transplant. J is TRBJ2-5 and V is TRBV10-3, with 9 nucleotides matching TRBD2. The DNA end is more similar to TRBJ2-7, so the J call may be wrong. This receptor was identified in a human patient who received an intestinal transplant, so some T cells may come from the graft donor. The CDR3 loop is CAIRDGLANEQYF. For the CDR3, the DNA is TGTGCCATCAGAGATGGACTAGCGAACGAGCAGTACTTC.